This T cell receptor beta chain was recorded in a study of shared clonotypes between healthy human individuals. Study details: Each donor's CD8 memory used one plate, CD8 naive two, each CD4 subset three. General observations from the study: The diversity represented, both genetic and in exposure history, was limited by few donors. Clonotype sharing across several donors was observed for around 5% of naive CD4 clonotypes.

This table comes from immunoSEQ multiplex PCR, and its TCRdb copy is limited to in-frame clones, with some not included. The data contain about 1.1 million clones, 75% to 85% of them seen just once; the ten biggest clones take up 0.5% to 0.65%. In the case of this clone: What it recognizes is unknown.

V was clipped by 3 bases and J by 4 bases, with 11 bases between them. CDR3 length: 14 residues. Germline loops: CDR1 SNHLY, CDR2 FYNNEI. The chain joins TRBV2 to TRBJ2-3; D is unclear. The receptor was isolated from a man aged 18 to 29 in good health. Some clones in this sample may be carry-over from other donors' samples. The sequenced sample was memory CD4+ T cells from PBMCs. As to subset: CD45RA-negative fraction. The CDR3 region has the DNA TGTGCCAGCAGTGAGGAAAGGGTTCCAGATACGCAGTATTTT. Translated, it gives CASSEERVPDTQYF.